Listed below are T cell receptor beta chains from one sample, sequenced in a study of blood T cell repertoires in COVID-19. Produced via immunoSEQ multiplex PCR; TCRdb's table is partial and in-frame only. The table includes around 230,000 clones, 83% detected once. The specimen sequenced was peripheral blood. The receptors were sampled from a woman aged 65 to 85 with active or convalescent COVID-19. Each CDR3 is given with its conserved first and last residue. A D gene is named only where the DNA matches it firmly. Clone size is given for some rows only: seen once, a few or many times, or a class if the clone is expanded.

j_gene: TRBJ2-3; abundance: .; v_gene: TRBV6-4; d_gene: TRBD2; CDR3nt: TGTGCCAGCAGTGAGGGAGCGGGAGCTAGCACAGATACGCAGTATTTT; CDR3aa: CASSEGAGASTDTQYF
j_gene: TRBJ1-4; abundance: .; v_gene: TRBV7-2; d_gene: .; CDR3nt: TGTGCCAGCAGCTTAGCCCGGGATGAAAAACTGTTTTTT; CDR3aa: CASSLARDEKLFF
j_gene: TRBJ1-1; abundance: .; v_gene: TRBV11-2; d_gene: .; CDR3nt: TGTGCCAGCAGCTCGACCTCCGAGGGGAACACTGAAGCTTTCTTT; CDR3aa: CASSSTSEGNTEAFF
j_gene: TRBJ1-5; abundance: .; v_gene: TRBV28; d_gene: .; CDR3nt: TGTGCCAGCAGTTTATTTACCCCAGGGGTACAGCCCCAGCATTTT; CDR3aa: CASSLFTPGVQPQHF
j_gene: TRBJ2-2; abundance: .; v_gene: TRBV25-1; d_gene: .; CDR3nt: TGTGCCAGCAGTGATCCCAGGCACACCGGGGAGCTGTTTTTT; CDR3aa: CASSDPRHTGELFF
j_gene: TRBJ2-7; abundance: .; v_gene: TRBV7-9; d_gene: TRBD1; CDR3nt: TGTGCCAGCAGCTATACAGGGGGCGGACAGCCCGAGCAGTACTTC; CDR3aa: CASSYTGGGQPEQYF
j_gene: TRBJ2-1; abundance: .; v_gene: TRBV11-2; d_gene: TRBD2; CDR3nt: TGTGCCAGCAGCTACGGACTAGCGGGGTACAATGAGCAGTTCTTC; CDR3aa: CASSYGLAGYNEQFF
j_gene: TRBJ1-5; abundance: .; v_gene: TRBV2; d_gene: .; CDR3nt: TGTGCCAGCAGGGCCCGTTTGGGGACTAATCAGCCCCAGCATTTT; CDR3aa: CASRARLGTNQPQHF
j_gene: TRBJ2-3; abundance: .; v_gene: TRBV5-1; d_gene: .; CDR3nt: TGCGCCAGCACCCCCGGGGGACCCGTGACGCAGTATTTT; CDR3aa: CASTPGGPVTQYF
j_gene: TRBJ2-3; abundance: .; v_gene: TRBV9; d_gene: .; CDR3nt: TGTGCCAGCAGCCTCGGGGGAGTCACAGATACGCAGTATTTT; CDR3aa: CASSLGGVTDTQYF
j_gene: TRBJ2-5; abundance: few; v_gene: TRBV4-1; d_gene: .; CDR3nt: TGCGCCAGCAGCCAGTTGGGGAGCTCTGGGGAAGAGACCCAGTACTTC; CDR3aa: CASSQLGSSGEETQYF
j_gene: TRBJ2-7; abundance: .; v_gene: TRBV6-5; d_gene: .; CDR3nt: TGTGCCAGCAGTAGAGACAACTACGAGCAGTACTTC; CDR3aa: CASSRDNYEQYF
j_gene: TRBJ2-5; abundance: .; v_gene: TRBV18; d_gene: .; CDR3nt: TGTGCCAGCCTTCCACCCGGGACACTCCAAGAGACCCAGTACTTC; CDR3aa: CASLPPGTLQETQYF
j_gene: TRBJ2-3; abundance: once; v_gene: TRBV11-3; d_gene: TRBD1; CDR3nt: TGTGCCAGCAGCTTAGGGACAGGGGTGACAGATACGCAGTATTTT; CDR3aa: CASSLGTGVTDTQYF
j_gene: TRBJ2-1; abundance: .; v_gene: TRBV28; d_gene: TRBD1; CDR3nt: TGTGCCAGCAAGACAGGGATATACAATGAGCAGTTCTTC; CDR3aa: CASKTGIYNEQFF
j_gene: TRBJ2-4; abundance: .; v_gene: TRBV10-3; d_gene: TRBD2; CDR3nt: TGTGCCATCAGTGGGGGAGGGGATGGAAACATTCAGTACTTC; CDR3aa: CAISGGGDGNIQYF
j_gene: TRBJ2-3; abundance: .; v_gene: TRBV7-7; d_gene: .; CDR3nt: TGTGCTAGCAGCAAAGGTCGGGGAGATACGCAGTATTTT; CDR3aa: CASSKGRGDTQYF
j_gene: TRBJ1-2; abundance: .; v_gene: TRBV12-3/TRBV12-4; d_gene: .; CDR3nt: TGTGCCAGCACTTTGGGGGGGACACGCGGCTACACCTTC; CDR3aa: CASTLGGTRGYTF
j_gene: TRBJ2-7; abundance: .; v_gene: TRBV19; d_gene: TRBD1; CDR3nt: TGTGCCAGTAGTATCATGACAGGGGAGCAGTACTTC; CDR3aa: CASSIMTGEQYF
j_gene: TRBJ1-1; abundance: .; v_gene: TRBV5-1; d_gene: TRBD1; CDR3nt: TGCGCCAGCAGCATGAAAGACAGGGAAGGTAGCACTGAAGCTTTCTTT; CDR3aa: CASSMKDREGSTEAFF
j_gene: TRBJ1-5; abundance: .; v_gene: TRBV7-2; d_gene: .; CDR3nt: TGTGCCAGCAGCTTAGCGGGTAGTACAGCGGAGCCCCAGCATTTT; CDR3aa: CASSLAGSTAEPQHF
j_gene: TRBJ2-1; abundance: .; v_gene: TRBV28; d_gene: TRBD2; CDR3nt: TGTGCCAGCAGTCTTCGACTCGGGGGGTACAATGAGCAGTTCTTC; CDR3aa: CASSLRLGGYNEQFF
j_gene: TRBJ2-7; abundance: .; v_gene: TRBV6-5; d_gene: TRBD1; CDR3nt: TGTGCCAGCAGCCCCGGGACAGGGAGAGAGCAGTACTTC; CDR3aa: CASSPGTGREQYF
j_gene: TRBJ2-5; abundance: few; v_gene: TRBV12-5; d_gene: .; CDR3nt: TGTGCTAGTGGTTCGTTCGGCGGGGAAGAGACCCAGTACTTC; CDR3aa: CASGSFGGEETQYF
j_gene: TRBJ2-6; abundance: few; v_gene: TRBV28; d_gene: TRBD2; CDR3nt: TGTGCCAGCAGGGGCGGGAGCTCTGGGGCCAACGTCCTGACTTTC; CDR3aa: CASRGGSSGANVLTF
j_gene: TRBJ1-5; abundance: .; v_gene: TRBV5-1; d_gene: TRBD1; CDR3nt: TGCGCCAGCAGTTTCAAGGGACAGGGGGCCCATAGCAATCAGCCCCAGCATTTT; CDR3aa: CASSFKGQGAHSNQPQHF
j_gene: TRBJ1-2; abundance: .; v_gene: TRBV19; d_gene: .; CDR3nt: TGTGCCAGGTTAACACCCAACTATGGCTACACCTTC; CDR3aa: CARLTPNYGYTF
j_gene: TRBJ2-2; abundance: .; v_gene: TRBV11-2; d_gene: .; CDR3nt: TGTGCCAGCAGCTTATCCGGGAGCACCGGGGAGCTGTTTTTT; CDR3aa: CASSLSGSTGELFF
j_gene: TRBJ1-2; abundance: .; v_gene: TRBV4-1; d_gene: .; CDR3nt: TGCGCCAGCAGCCAAGTTGGAGATTTAAACTATGGCTACACCTTC; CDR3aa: CASSQVGDLNYGYTF
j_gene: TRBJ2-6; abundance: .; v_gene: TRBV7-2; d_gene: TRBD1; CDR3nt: TGTGCCAGCAGCGCTAGACAGGGTAGCTCTGGGGCCAACGTCCTGACTTTC; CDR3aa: CASSARQGSSGANVLTF
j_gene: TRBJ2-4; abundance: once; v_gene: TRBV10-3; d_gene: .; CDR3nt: TGTGCCATCAAACGACCCGAGGAAAACATTCAGTACTTC; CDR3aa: CAIKRPEENIQYF
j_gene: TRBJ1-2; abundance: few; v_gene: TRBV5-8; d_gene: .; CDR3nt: TGTGCCAGCAGCTTTCAGGGGCTCTATGGCTACACCTTC; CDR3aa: CASSFQGLYGYTF
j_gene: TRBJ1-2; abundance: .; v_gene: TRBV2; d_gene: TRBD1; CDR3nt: TGTGCCAGCACGGACAGGGGCTATGGCTACACCTTC; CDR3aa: CASTDRGYGYTF
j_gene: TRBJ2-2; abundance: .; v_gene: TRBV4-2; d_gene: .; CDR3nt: TGTGCCAGCAGCCGTAATGAGGGAACCACCGGGGAGCTGTTTTTT; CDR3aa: CASSRNEGTTGELFF
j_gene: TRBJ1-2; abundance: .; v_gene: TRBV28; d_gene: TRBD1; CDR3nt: TGTGCCAGCAGCGATCAGGGGGCATATGGCTACACCTTC; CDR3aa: CASSDQGAYGYTF
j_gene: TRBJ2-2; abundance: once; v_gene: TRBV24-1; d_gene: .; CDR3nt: TGTGCCACCAGGGCAGGGGTCACCGGGGAGCTGTTTTTT; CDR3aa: CATRAGVTGELFF
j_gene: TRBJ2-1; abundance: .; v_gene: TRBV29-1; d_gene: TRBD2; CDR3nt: TGCAGCGGAAGAGGGACTAGCGGGAGGGAATACAATGAGCAGTTCTTC; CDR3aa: CSGRGTSGREYNEQFF
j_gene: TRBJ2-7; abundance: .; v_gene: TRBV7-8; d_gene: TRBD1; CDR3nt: TGTGCCAGCAGCTTAAGACAGGGCCCCTACGAGCAGTACTTC; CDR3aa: CASSLRQGPYEQYF
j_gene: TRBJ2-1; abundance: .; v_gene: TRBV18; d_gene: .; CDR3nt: TGTGCCAGCTCACCAAGCCGGAGCTCCTACAATGAGCAGTTCTTC; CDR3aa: CASSPSRSSYNEQFF
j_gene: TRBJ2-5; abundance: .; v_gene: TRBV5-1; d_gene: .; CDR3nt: TGCGCCAGCAGCTTGTGGGGGGAGAGCCAAGAGACCCAGTACTTC; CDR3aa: CASSLWGESQETQYF
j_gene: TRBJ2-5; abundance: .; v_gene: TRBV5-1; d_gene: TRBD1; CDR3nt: TGCGCCAGCAGCTTGGGACAGGGGTACCAAGAGACCCAGTACTTC; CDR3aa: CASSLGQGYQETQYF
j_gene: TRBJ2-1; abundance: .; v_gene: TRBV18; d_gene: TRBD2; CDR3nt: TGTGCCAGCTCACCAAATTCCGGGACTAGCGGGACCTCCGGGGAGCAGTTCTTC; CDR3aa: CASSPNSGTSGTSGEQFF
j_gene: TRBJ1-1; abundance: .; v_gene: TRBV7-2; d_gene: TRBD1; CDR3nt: TGTGCCAGCAGCACAGGGGGGGGCTCTGGCACTGAAGCTTTCTTT; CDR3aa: CASSTGGGSGTEAFF
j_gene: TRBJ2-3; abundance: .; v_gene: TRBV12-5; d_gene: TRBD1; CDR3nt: TGTGCTAGTGGTTTGAGGGACAGGACCACAGATACGCAGTATTTT; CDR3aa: CASGLRDRTTDTQYF
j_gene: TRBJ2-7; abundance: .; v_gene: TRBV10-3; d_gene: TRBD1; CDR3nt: TGTGCCATCAGTGAGGCCTCGACAGGGTTGGTGAAGTACTTC; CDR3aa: CAISEASTGLVKYF
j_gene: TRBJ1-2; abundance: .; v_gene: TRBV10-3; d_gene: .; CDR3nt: TGTGCCATCAGTGAGTCATGGCAGACAATCTATGGCTACACCTTC; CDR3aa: CAISESWQTIYGYTF
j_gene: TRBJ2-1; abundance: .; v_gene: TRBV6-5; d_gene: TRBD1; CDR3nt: TGTGCCAGCAGTTACTTGACAGGGGTCGATGAGCAGTTCTTC; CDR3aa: CASSYLTGVDEQFF
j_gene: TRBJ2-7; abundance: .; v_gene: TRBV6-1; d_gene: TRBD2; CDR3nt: TGTGCCAGCAGTGAGGGCGGGAGCTCCTACGAGCAGTACTTC; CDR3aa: CASSEGGSSYEQYF
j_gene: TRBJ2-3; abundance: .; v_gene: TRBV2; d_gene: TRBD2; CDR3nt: TGTGCCAGCAGTTCCGTGGGAGGGAGCACAGATACGCAGTATTTT; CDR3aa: CASSSVGGSTDTQYF
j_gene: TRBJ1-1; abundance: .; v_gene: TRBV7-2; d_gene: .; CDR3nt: TGTGCCAGCAGCCCACGGGACTATGGGAAAGAAGCTTTCTTT; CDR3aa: CASSPRDYGKEAFF
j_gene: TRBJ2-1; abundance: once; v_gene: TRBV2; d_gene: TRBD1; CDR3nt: TGTGCCAGCAGTGTTGAGGGGGCCCGACCGGAGCAGTTCTTC; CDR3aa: CASSVEGARPEQFF
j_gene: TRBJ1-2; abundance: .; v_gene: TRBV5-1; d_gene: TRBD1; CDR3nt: TGCGCCAGCAGCTCAACCGCAACAGGGGCCAACTATGGCTACACCTTC; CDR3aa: CASSSTATGANYGYTF
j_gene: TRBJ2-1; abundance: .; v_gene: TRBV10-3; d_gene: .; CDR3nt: TGTGCCATCAGGCGGGACGTAACCTACAATGAGCAGTTCTTC; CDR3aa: CAIRRDVTYNEQFF
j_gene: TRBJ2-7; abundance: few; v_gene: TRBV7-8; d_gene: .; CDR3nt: TGTGCCAGCAGCTTAACAGGCGAGCAGTACTTC; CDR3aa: CASSLTGEQYF
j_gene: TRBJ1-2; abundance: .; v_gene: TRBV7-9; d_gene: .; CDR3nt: TGTGCCAGCAGCGGAACAGGGTTCTATGGCTACACCTTC; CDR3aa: CASSGTGFYGYTF